This T cell receptor beta chain was recorded in a study of cytomegalovirus exposure and HLA in healthy donors. PCR used 60 Vbeta primers and 13 Jbeta primers. The repertoire was sequenced with immunoSEQ multiplex PCR; TCRdb's copy has only in-frame clones and lacks some. This table holds 150,000 or so clones, approximately 81% found once. V was pared by 1 base and J by 3 bases, with 9 bases between. The CDR3 is 14 residues long. Germline V gene sequence: CDR1 SGHVS, CDR2 FQNEAQ. The chain has TRBV7-8 and TRBJ1-1, with a possible D match to TRBD1 (5 bases). The sequencing input was PBMCs. The origin of this receptor is a man between 18 and 29 years old in good health and CMV-seropositive. The CDR3 DNA sequence: TGTGCCAGCAGCTTAGTGCCAGGGTACACTGAAGCTTTCTTT. Amino acids: CASSLVPGYTEAFF.